Following are 20 T cell receptor beta chains from one sample sequenced in a study of T cell repertoires in cytomegalovirus infection (dated by TCRdb to about 2019). The treatment or condition tag for this specimen amounts to: in vitro stimulation with specific CMV peptide epitopes to enrich CMV-specific T cells. The run used an Illumina HiSeq 1500. TCRdb reworked the public reads: Q25 trimming with fastp, MiXCR clone assembly, productive beta chains retained. Each entry is one CDR3 protein sequence, shown with its most common DNA and genes. The sample data list 450,000 to 650,000 distinct CDR3 sequences, and over 35% of these were observed just once. Together, the top ten hold around 48% of the sample. These receptors' antigens are unknown. Material: cultured PBMCs, obtained from culture after CMV antigen stimulation. The receptors shown here come from a human donor in good health (CMV status not recorded). Some clones in this sample may be carry-over from other donors' samples.

This clonotype was seen only a few times. This rearrangement joins TRBV6-5 to TRBJ2-2; 8 bases match TRBD1. Germline-derived CDR1 and CDR2 are MNHEY and SVGAGI. The CDR3 loop spans 16 amino acids. V was pared by 5 bases and J by 0 bases, with 5 bases of the junction left unmatched. CDR3: CASSPRQGTNTGELFF. CDR3 in DNA: TGTGCCAGCAGTCCCCGACAGGGGACGAACACCGGGGAGCTGTTTTTT.

This clonotype was counted a few times. The chain has TRBV7-2 and TRBJ1-1, with D possibly matching TRBD1 (6 bases). Trimming pared 7 bases from V and 2 bases from J, leaving 11 bases between. CDR1 SGHTA and CDR2 FQGNSA come from the germline V gene. This CDR3 has 13 amino acids. The CDR3 protein is CASTLQGNTEAFF. In nucleotides, the CDR3 is TGTGCCAGCACCCTACAGGGAAACACTGAAGCTTTCTTT.

In nucleotides, the CDR3 is TGCAGTGCTAGAAGTGACAGGGTTTGGTACGAGCAGTACTTC. This translates into CSARSDRVWYEQYF. J is TRBJ2-7 and V is TRBV20-1, with 7 bases fitting TRBD1. The CDR3 is 14 amino acids. Trimming at V came to 2 bases and at J to 4 bases, leaving 8 bases not matched to a gene. Germline assignment: CDR1 DFQATT and CDR2 SNEGSKA (reference sequence).

The genes are TRBV23-1 and TRBJ2-5, with 8 bases fitting TRBD2. TRBV23-1 is placed among ORFs of uncertain function. The length of the CDR3 is 15 residues. The J segment lost 1 base and the V segment lost 8 bases, leaving 9 bases of the junction unmatched. The CDR3 loop reads CASQRCGRLQETQYF. In DNA form, the CDR3 reads TGCGCCAGCCAGAGGTGCGGGAGGCTCCAAGAGACCCAGTACTTC.

The chain links TRBV3-1 to TRBJ2-2; TRBD1 is a possible D gene (6 bases). This CDR3 is 14 amino acids long. Germline lookup yields CDR1 LGHDT and CDR2 YNNKEL (reference sequence). V was trimmed by 4 bases and J by 7 bases, leaving 13 bases between them. The CDR3 coding sequence is TGTGCCAGCAGCCTACAGGGATTCGGCGGGGAGCTGTTTTTT. Amino acids: CASSLQGFGGELFF.

This clonotype occurred a few times. V usage is TRBV7-6 and J usage is TRBJ2-7, with 8 nucleotides matching TRBD1. The CDR3 is 15 residues long. The V and J ends lost 3 bases and 4 bases, in that order; junction bases with no gene match: 8. The V gene's germline CDR1 is SGHVS and CDR2 FNYEAQ. CDR3 sequence (DNA): TGTGCCAGCAGCTTCGGGACAGGAGAGACTTACGAGCAGTACTTC. Its protein is CASSFGTGETYEQYF.

This clonotype was observed a handful of times. J is TRBJ1-2 and V is TRBV7-6; no firm D call. Germline values: CDR1 SGHVS, CDR2 FNYEAQ. The CDR3 contains 14 residues. Trimming cost V 5 bases and J 3 bases, with 13 bases left between them. The DNA of the CDR3 is TGTGCCAGCAGCCTGGGCCGAACCGACTATGGCTACACCTTC. Translation: CASSLGRTDYGYTF.

This chain connects TRBV7-2 to TRBJ1-2, with D possibly matching TRBD1 (5 bases). The CDR3 runs 16 residues. Per germline, CDR1 SGHTA and CDR2 FQGNSA. With 1 base removed from V and 1 base from J, the gap between germline ends came to 13 bases. The DNA of the CDR3 is TGTGCCAGCAGCTTAGTTAGCCGGGACGTTAACTATGGCTACACCTTC. Translated, it gives CASSLVSRDVNYGYTF.

This clonotype has more than one count but fewer than ten. CDR3 nucleotide sequence: TGTGCCAGCAGCGTAGATATAGGGCTAGAGACCCAGTACTTC. This sequence encodes CASSVDIGLETQYF. The chain has TRBV9 and TRBJ2-5; D remains unclear. The V and J ends lost 0 bases and 4 bases respectively, with 10 bases between them. CDR1 is SGDLS, CDR2 YYNGEE, per germline. The CDR3 spans 14 residues.

The table lists this clonotype with a few counts. This CDR3 reads CASSARTSGNTGELFF. CDR3 DNA: TGTGCCAGCAGTGCAAGGACTAGCGGTAACACCGGGGAGCTGTTTTTT. The chain is built from TRBV6-1 and TRBJ2-2; 10 nucleotides match TRBD2. The germline V gene has CDR1 MNHNS and CDR2 SASEGT. V was clipped by 4 bases and J by 2 bases; unmatched bases: 4. The CDR3 totals 16 residues.

There are a few counts of this clonotype. The chain has TRBV7-9 and TRBJ2-7; 8 positions agree with TRBD1. The CDR3 sequence is 15 residues long. V lost 5 bases and J lost 0; bases outside the gene matches: 6. Germline CDR1 and CDR2: SEHNR and FQNEAQ (reference sequence). This chain's CDR3 is CASSPQGANSYEQYF. CDR3 bases: TGTGCCAGCAGCCCCCAGGGGGCTAACTCCTACGAGCAGTACTTC.

The genes are TRBV6-5 and TRBJ1-6; TRBD1 aligns across 8 bases. The CDR3 has 17 amino acids. Germline loops: CDR1 MNHEY, CDR2 SVGAGI. V dropped 0 bases and J dropped 7; count of bases not matched to a gene: 8. DNA of the CDR3: TGTGCCAGCAGTTACTCGAGCAGGGGGCCGAGGAATTCACCCCTCCACTTT. Amino acids: CASSYSSRGPRNSPLHF.

DNA for the CDR3: TGTGCCAGCAGCCTACCAGAGATGGGGTACAATGAGCAGTTCTTC. It is translated as CASSLPEMGYNEQFF. The genes are TRBV7-9 and TRBJ2-1; D is undetermined. Germline loops: CDR1 SEHNR, CDR2 FQNEAQ (reference sequence). This CDR3 contains 15 residues. V lost 5 bases and J lost 4, with 15 bases in between.

This clonotype appeared a few times. The chain uses TRBV6-2 or TRBV6-3 and TRBJ2-5, with D hard to call. V was cut by 3 bases and J by 2 bases, with 13 bases left in between. The CDR3 has 15 amino acids. Germline values: CDR1 MNHEY, CDR2 SVGEGT. The CDR3 region is CASSYRPPSQETQYF. CDR3 nucleotide sequence: TGTGCCAGCAGTTATCGGCCGCCCTCTCAAGAGACCCAGTACTTC.

This clonotype was seen just once. This chain links TRBV29-1 with TRBJ1-2, with 9 bases aligning to TRBD1. In germline, CDR1 is SQVTM, CDR2 ANQGSEA. The CDR3 runs 14 residues. V was clipped by 6 bases and J by 7 bases; unmatched bases: 12. The CDR3 loop is CSVGTGQGVVGYTF. CDR3 nucleotides: TGCAGCGTCGGAACGGGACAGGGAGTTGTTGGCTACACCTTC.

A few counts support this clonotype. The chain carries TRBV5-4 and TRBJ2-1; no firm D call. The germline V and J ends were trimmed by 0 bases and 8 bases, with 3 bases remaining between them. The CDR3 consists of 11 residues. Germline CDR1 SGHNT, CDR2 YYREEE (reference sequence). CDR3 coding DNA: TGTGCCAGCAGCTTGGATGATGAGCAGTTCTTC. Translation gives CASSLDDEQFF.

The rearrangement links TRBV20-1 to TRBJ2-7; 8 nucleotides agree with TRBD2. Trimming cost V 6 bases and J 0 bases; bases outside gene matches: 13. Germline V gives CDR1 DFQATT, CDR2 SNEGSKA (reference sequence). There are 16 residues in the CDR3. In DNA form, the CDR3 reads TGCAGTGCCGTCCCCCGTAGCGGGAAACGCTCCTACGAGCAGTACTTC. Translation: CSAVPRSGKRSYEQYF.

This clonotype was seen a few times. The chain couples TRBV7-8 to TRBJ1-5; unclear D gene. Germline CDR1 and CDR2: SGHVS and FQNEAQ. This CDR3 spans 14 amino acids. V gave up 2 bases and J gave up 4 bases, with 9 bases separating them. Here the CDR3 reads CASSLRIPNQPQHF. In nucleotides, the CDR3 is TGTGCCAGCAGCTTAAGAATACCTAATCAGCCCCAGCATTTT.

The chain employs TRBV19 and TRBJ2-1, with 7 bases matching TRBD2. CDR3 size: 14 residues. The V gene end was trimmed by 6 bases and the J gene end by 4 bases; junction bases not matched to a gene: 6. From germline, CDR1 is LNHDA and CDR2 SQIVND (reference sequence). The CDR3 sequence: CASRRAGYYNEQFF. CDR3 DNA sequence: TGTGCCAGTAGAAGAGCGGGGTATTACAATGAGCAGTTCTTC.

The CDR3 region is CASSSRASGYLNYNEQFF. DNA of the CDR3: TGTGCCAGCAGCTCCCGAGCTAGCGGTTACTTGAATTACAATGAGCAGTTCTTC. V and J are TRBV7-2 and TRBJ2-1, with 7 bases identical to TRBD2. The length of the CDR3 is 18 residues. Germline V CDR1 and CDR2: SGHTA, FQGNSA. The J segment lost 4 bases and the V segment lost 4 bases, leaving 16 bases of the junction unmatched.